The 10 T cell receptor beta chains below all came from one sample that was sequenced in a study of hypomethylating agent response in myelodysplastic syndrome. The protocol was immunoSEQ multiplex PCR, while the TCRdb copy is restricted to in-frame clones and leaves out a portion. The table records 1,500 to 2,000 clones, about 89% of them present only once. Sequenced material: bone marrow, taken before or after starting hypomethylating agent treatment for myelodysplastic syndrome (not recorded which). The source of these receptors is a human donor with myelodysplastic syndrome.

The genes are TRBV28 and TRBJ2-1; TRBD2 agrees at 10 bases. This CDR3 contains 15 residues. With V trimmed by 4 bases and J by 5 bases, 5 bases remained unmatched. Germline CDR1 and CDR2: MDHEN and SYDVKM. The DNA for the CDR3 is TGTGCCAGCAGTTCCGGGGGACTAGCGAACAATGAGCAGTTCTTC. This translates into CASSSGGLANNEQFF.

This chain joins TRBV4-1 and TRBJ1-5, with 10 bases that match TRBD1. The CDR3 has 17 residues. Germline CDR1 is MGHRA and CDR2 is YSYEKL. Trimming took 4 bases from V and 2 from J; bases not matched to a gene: 8. CDR3 DNA: TGCGCCAGCAGCCCGTTCCCCGGGACAGGGGGCAATCAGCCCCAGCATTTT. Protein: CASSPFPGTGGNQPQHF.

The J gene is TRBJ1-4, the V gene TRBV15; 9 nucleotides align to TRBD1. Germline CDR1 is LNHNV and CDR2 is YYDKDF (reference sequence). CDR3 length equals 15 residues. V lost 5 bases and J lost 8; bases outside the gene matches: 9. The CDR3: CATSHPGQGREKLFF. DNA for the CDR3: TGTGCCACCAGCCACCCGGGACAGGGTCGGGAAAAACTGTTTTTT.

The chain employs TRBV18 and TRBJ2-1, with D maybe TRBD2 (6 bases). This CDR3 is 15 amino acids long. Germline CDR1 KGHSH, CDR2 LQKENI. The V end was cut by 3 bases, the J end by 2 bases, with 11 bases between. CDR3 nucleotide sequence: TGTGCCAGCTCACCGGAGGGGATTACCTACAATGAGCAGTTCTTC. This translates into CASSPEGITYNEQFF. Filled out from reference TRBV18 and TRBJ2-1, the complete variable domain reads NAGVMQNPRHLVRRRGQEARLRCSPMKGHSHVYWYRQLPEEGLKFMVYLQKENIIDESGMPKERFSAEFPKEGPSILRIQQVVRGDSAAYFCASSPEGITYNEQFFGPGTRLTVL.

V is TRBV4-1 and J is TRBJ2-5; the D gene is possibly TRBD1 (6 bases). This CDR3 has 16 residues. V lost 4 bases, J lost 3 bases, and 18 bases lay in between. Germline-derived CDR1 and CDR2 are MGHRA and YSYEKL. The CDR3 nucleotides read TGCGCCAGCAGCCTCCTCCCGACAGGCTACAAAGAGACCCAGTACTTC. It encodes CASSLLPTGYKETQYF.

This rearrangement joins TRBV10-3 to TRBJ1-2; possibly TRBD1 for D (6 bases). Per the germline V gene, CDR1 is ENHRY and CDR2 is SYGVKD. The CDR3 is 12 amino acids. V lost 10 bases to trimming and J lost 2 bases, with 11 bases between them. The CDR3 is CATTTGNYGYTF. The CDR3 DNA sequence: TGTGCCACGACAACAGGGAACTATGGCTACACCTTC.

The chain has TRBV5-1 and TRBJ2-2; weak D call: TRBD2 (7 bases). The CDR3 spans 15 residues. Trimming removed 9 bases from V and 0 bases from J, with 15 bases in between. Germline CDR1 is SGHRS and CDR2 is YFSETQ. CDR3: CATSRGAPNTGELFF. CDR3 bases: TGCGCCACCTCCCGGGGGGCGCCGAACACCGGGGAGCTGTTTTTT. Using reference TRBV5-1 and TRBJ2-2 for the parts outside the CDR3, the full variable domain is KAGVTQTPRYLIKTRGQQVTLSCSPISGHRSVSWYQQTPGQGLQFLFEYFSETQRNKGNFPGRFSGRQFSNSRSEMNVSTLELGDSALYLCATSRGAPNTGELFFGEGSRLTVL.

This chain connects TRBV5-8 to TRBJ1-3, with 7 bases that match TRBD1. Germline trimming cut 4 bases from V and 2 bases from J; bases unmatched to any gene: 6. The CDR3 covers 15 residues. Germline V lookup: CDR1 SGHTS, CDR2 YDEGEE. CDR3 sequence (DNA): TGTGCCAGCAGCGCACAGGGGAGAGCTGGAAACACCATATATTTT. This gives the protein CASSAQGRAGNTIYF.

The J gene is TRBJ1-5, the V gene TRBV10-3; 8 positions agree with TRBD1. The length of the CDR3 is 15 residues. After removal of 3 bases from V and 1 base from J, the junction contained 2 bases not matched to a gene. Germline values: CDR1 ENHRY, CDR2 SYGVKD. The CDR3 protein is CAISERDRSNQPQHF. Written as DNA, the CDR3 is TGTGCCATCAGTGAAAGGGACAGGAGCAATCAGCCCCAGCATTTT.

The V gene is TRBV7-6, the J gene TRBJ1-3; 11 nucleotides line up with TRBD1. Germline assignment: CDR1 SGHVS and CDR2 FNYEAQ. The CDR3 runs 16 residues. With 5 bases clipped from V and 4 bases from J, the junction kept 7 bases outside the gene matches. CDR3 region: CASSTGTGGSGNTIYF. In DNA form, the CDR3 reads TGTGCCAGCAGCACCGGGACAGGGGGTTCAGGAAACACCATATATTTT.